These 14 T cell receptor beta chains share one sample of origin, sequenced in a study of a mutant IDH1 vaccine in newly diagnosed glioma. TCRdb's table, derived via immunoSEQ multiplex PCR, lists solely in-frame clones and lacks some. This table has tens of thousands of clones, approximately 91% appearing once. The time point here: baseline, week 1 (first vaccination visit). This sample's treatment: pre-vaccination baseline after standard-of-care therapy. This specimen was PBMCs, taken from a glioma patient treated with radiotherapy, temozolomide or both. The receptors shown here come from a man aged 50-60 years with glioma.

The V and J genes are TRBV19 and TRBJ2-5; D gene ambiguous. This CDR3 is 13 amino acids long. Per the germline V gene, CDR1 is LNHDA and CDR2 is SQIVND (reference sequence). Trimming removed 8 bases from V and 1 base from J, with 11 bases in between. The chain's CDR3 is CASSTPSQETQYF. The CDR3 bases are TGTGCCAGTTCGACCCCTTCCCAAGAGACCCAGTACTTC. The full variable domain, in which reference TRBV19 and TRBJ2-5 provide the parts outside the CDR3, is DGGITQSPKYLFRKEGQNVTLSCEQNLNHDAMYWYRQDPGQGLRLIYYSQIVNDFQKGDIAEGYSVSREKKESFPLTVTSAQKNPTAFYLCASSTPSQETQYFGPGTRLLVL.

The CDR3 loop is CASSPSPARADNEKLFF. In nucleotides, the CDR3 is TGTGCCAGCAGTCCATCCCCGGCTCGGGCGGATAATGAAAAACTGTTTTTT. V gene TRBV27 combines with J gene TRBJ1-4; D unclear. Trimming shortened V by 5 bases and J by 4 bases, and 20 bases separated the two germline ends. CDR3 length equals 17 residues. The germline CDR1 and CDR2 sequences are MNHEY and SMNVEV (reference sequence).

This chain links TRBV7-9 with TRBJ2-1; D remains ambiguous. This CDR3 is 13 amino acids long. Germline V gene sequence: CDR1 SEHNR, CDR2 FQNEAQ (reference sequence). The V end was cut by 5 bases, the J end by 2 bases, with 7 bases between. The CDR3 loop is CASSIGAYNEQFF. The CDR3 DNA sequence: TGTGCCAGCAGCATCGGAGCCTACAATGAGCAGTTCTTC.

This chain connects TRBV30 to TRBJ2-5, with 10 bases fitting TRBD1. This CDR3 spans 15 amino acids. Germline V gene data show CDR1 as GTSNPN and CDR2 as SVGIG (reference sequence). The trim removed 2 bases at V and 2 bases at J, leaving 5 bases unmatched. Here the CDR3 DNA reads TGTGCCTGGAGTCCGGGACAGGGGTGGCAAGAGACCCAGTACTTC. Amino acid sequence: CAWSPGQGWQETQYF. Full variable domain (rest looked up from reference TRBV30 and TRBJ2-5): SQTIHQWPATLVQPVGSPLSLECTVEGTSNPNLYWYRQAAGRGLQLLFYSVGIGQISSEVPQNLSASRPQDRQFILSSKKLLLSDSGFYLCAWSPGQGWQETQYFGPGTRLLVL.

This clone occurred once. The J gene is TRBJ2-1, the V gene TRBV6-5, with D perhaps matching TRBD2 (6 bases). The CDR3 is 15 amino acids. Looked up from germline, CDR1 is MNHEY and CDR2 is SVGAGI. V was cut by 6 bases and J by 4 bases, with 16 bases left in between. CDR3 nucleotide sequence: TGTGCCAGCAGGGAGGGCCGGAATAGGTACAATGAGCAGTTCTTC. Translating gives CASREGRNRYNEQFF.

The V call is TRBV6-6, the J call TRBJ2-5; 8 bases map to TRBD2. The V gene's germline CDR1 is MNHNY and CDR2 SVGAGI (reference sequence). This CDR3 contains 15 residues. The trim removed 2 bases at V and 2 bases at J, leaving 4 bases unmatched. The CDR3 protein is CASSYPASGQETQYF. Here the CDR3 DNA reads TGTGCCAGCAGTTACCCGGCTAGCGGGCAAGAGACCCAGTACTTC.

The chain carries TRBV7-9 and TRBJ1-2; weak D call: TRBD1 (6 bases). The CDR3 is 13 residues long. Looked up from germline, CDR1 is SEHNR and CDR2 is FQNEAQ (reference sequence). The V end was cut by 5 bases, the J end by 3 bases, with 10 bases between. CDR3 loop: CASSPQGDYGYTF. The CDR3 DNA sequence: TGTGCCAGCAGCCCACAGGGCGACTATGGCTACACCTTC.

This clone was detected only once. This chain connects TRBV27 to TRBJ1-1; D is perhaps TRBD1 (5 bases). The CDR3 totals 15 residues. Germline CDR1 and CDR2: MNHEY and SMNVEV (reference sequence). V gave up 6 bases and J gave up 0 bases, with 14 bases separating them. As DNA, the CDR3 is TGTGCCAGCAGGGACCGGACAAGCCTGAACACTGAAGCTTTCTTT. Encoded protein: CASRDRTSLNTEAFF.

This clone was detected once. The chain combines TRBV7-6 with TRBJ2-3, with TRBD1 matching 9 bases. Germline trimming cut 5 bases from V and 0 bases from J; bases unmatched to any gene: 9. Germline V gene data show CDR1 as SGHVS and CDR2 as FNYEAQ. This CDR3 is 17 amino acids long. The CDR3 region is CASSGQGKPLSTDTQYF. The CDR3 nucleotides are TGTGCCAGCAGCGGACAGGGGAAACCACTCAGCACAGATACGCAGTATTTT.

The V and J genes are TRBV27 and TRBJ1-1; 7 bases fit TRBD1. The CDR3 consists of 14 residues. Looked up from germline, CDR1 is MNHEY and CDR2 is SMNVEV (reference sequence). Trimming at V came to 5 bases and at J to 7 bases, leaving 10 bases not matched to a gene. Here the CDR3 reads CASSGATYRGEAFF. The CDR3 nucleotides are TGTGCCAGCAGTGGCGCAACCTACAGGGGTGAAGCTTTCTTT.

The V and J genes are TRBV25-1 and TRBJ2-3; D is ambiguous. The germline V gene has CDR1 MGHDK and CDR2 SYGVNS. Trimming removed 1 base from V and 2 bases from J, with 7 bases in between. The length of the CDR3 is 14 residues. In nucleotides, the CDR3 is TGTGCCAGCAGTGAATCGGCCAACACAGATACGCAGTATTTT. Its protein product is CASSESANTDTQYF.

V gene TRBV2 combines with J gene TRBJ2-7; 14 nucleotides agree with TRBD2. The ends lost 4 bases at V and 3 bases at J; junction bases unmatched: 14. Germline V CDR1 and CDR2: SNHLY, FYNNEI. The CDR3 loop spans 19 amino acids. The CDR3 is CASSASGLAGATGLYEQYF. CDR3 coding DNA: TGTGCCAGCAGTGCGTCGGGACTAGCGGGAGCTACGGGGCTCTACGAGCAGTACTTC.

The chain couples TRBV10-1 to TRBJ2-3, with D unclear. Per the germline V gene, CDR1 is WNHNN and CDR2 is SYGVQD (reference sequence). The CDR3 has 12 residues. V lost 9 bases and J lost 5, with 12 bases in between. DNA of the CDR3: TGCGCCAGTCATGAGACGCAAGATACGCAGTATTTT. Translating gives CASHETQDTQYF.

The chain links TRBV9 to TRBJ2-1; possible D gene TRBD2, 5 bases. Trimming pared 2 bases from V and 9 bases from J, leaving 18 bases between. The CDR3 loop spans 15 amino acids. Germline CDR1 and CDR2: SGDLS and YYNGEE. Here the CDR3 DNA reads TGTGCCAGCAGCGTTACTAGTTCCCTACCAGGTGAGCAGTTCTTC. It yields the protein CASSVTSSLPGEQFF.